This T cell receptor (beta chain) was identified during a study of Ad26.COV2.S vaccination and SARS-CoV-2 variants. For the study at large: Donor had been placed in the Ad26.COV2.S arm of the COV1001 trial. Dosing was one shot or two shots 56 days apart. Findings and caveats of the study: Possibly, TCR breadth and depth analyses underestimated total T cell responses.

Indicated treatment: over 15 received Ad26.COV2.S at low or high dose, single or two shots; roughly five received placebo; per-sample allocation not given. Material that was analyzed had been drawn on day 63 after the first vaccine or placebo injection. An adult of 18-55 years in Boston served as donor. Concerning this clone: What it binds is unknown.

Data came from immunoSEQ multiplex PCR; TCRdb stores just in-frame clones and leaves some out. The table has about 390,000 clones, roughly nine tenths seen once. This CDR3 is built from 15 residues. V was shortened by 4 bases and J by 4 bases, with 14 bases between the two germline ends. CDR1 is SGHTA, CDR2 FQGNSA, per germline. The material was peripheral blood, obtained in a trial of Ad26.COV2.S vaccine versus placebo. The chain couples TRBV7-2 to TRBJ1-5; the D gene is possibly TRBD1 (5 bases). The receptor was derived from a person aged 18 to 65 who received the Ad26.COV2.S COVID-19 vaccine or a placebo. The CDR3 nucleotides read TGTGCCAGCAGCTCGGAGGGACTTAGTAATCAGCCCCAGCATTTT. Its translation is CASSSEGLSNQPQHF.